The clone carrying this T cell receptor (beta chain) was recorded many times. Its antigen is undetermined. The source of the sample is a study of T-cell memory formation after mild COVID-19. Notes on the study in general: The authors did not confirm SARS-CoV-2 specificity of second-wave clones peaking day 37.

After removal of 2 bases from V and 4 bases from J, the junction contained 5 bases not matched to a gene. This CDR3 comprises 16 residues. Germline V gene data show CDR1 as LGHNA and CDR2 as YNFKEQ. A 5'RACE reaction primed in the constant segment made cDNA libraries of TCR alpha and TCR beta, and these carried sample barcodes and UMIs. TCRdb re-called the 5' RACE reads with MiXCR, one entry per CDR3 protein. The sample yields over 250,000 distinct CDR3 sequences, around a sixth seen once. The chain couples TRBV4-2 to TRBJ2-2, with 9 bases fitting TRBD2. The sequencing input was PBMCs or a T cell subset sorted from them (not recorded which). The source is a young man who had mild COVID-19 (a few samples of this study predate the infection). Cell type and time point are not known. CDR3 in DNA: TGTGCCAGCAGCCAATTCGGGCGGGGGGGCACCGGGGAGCTGTTTTTT. As protein: CASSQFGRGGTGELFF.